Following are 21 T cell receptor beta chains from one sample sequenced in a study of T cell repertoires in cytomegalovirus infection. Their cognate antigens are unknown. TCRdb reanalysed the reads using MiXCR and keeps one entry per CDR3 protein. The sample has approximately 1,000,000 distinct CDR3 sequences; about a third are singletons. Sequencing used cultured CD8+ T cells from PBMCs, obtained from culture after CMV antigen stimulation. These receptors were collected from a human donor in good health (CMV status not recorded). Some clones in this sample may be carry-over from other donors' samples.

This clonotype was seen many times. The rearrangement joins TRBV7-6 to TRBJ1-1, with D unresolved. The germline V gene encodes CDR1 SGHVS and CDR2 FNYEAQ. This CDR3 has 13 residues. Trimming cost V 4 bases and J 1 base, with 7 bases left between them. The CDR3 DNA is TGTGCCAGCAGCTCTAGACGGAACACTGAAGCTTTCTTT. It translates to CASSSRRNTEAFF.

This clonotype was seen a few times. Germline and junction disagree at one end, which may indicate a read error. The rearrangement uses TRBV6-2 or TRBV6-3 and TRBJ1-5, with D uncertain. CDR1 and CDR2 (germline): MNHEY, SVGEGT. The CDR3 is made up of 14 amino acids. In DNA form, the CDR3 reads TGTGCCAGCAGTGAGAGATATAGCAATCAGCCTCAGCATTTT. It specifies CASSERYSNQPQHF.

The rearrangement links TRBV10-3 to TRBJ2-7, with D perhaps assigned TRBD1 or TRBD2 (5 bases each). Germline V CDR1 and CDR2: ENHRY, SYGVKD. Trimming pared 0 bases from V and 5 bases from J, leaving 14 bases between. The CDR3 is made up of 15 amino acids. CDR3 coding DNA: TGTGCCATCAGTGAGTCTAATTCAGGGACGGACGAGCAGTACGTC. Its translation is CAISESNSGTDEQYV.

The rearrangement uses TRBV12-3 or TRBV12-4 and TRBJ1-2, with TRBD1 as a possible D gene (5 bases). The CDR3 is 14 amino acids. Deletions cut 0 bases from V and 4 bases from J, with 9 bases between. CDR3 coding DNA: TGTGCCAGCAGTTTAGCAGGGGCGTCCTATGGCTACACCTTC. Translating it yields CASSLAGASYGYTF.

The rearrangement uses TRBV6-1 and TRBJ2-1; D not resolved. CDR1 MNHNS and CDR2 SASEGT come from the germline V gene. The V and J ends lost 8 bases and 4 bases respectively, with 18 bases between them. This CDR3 is 15 amino acids long. The CDR3 DNA reads TGTGCCAGCGGAATAGGACCCCACACTTACAATGAGCAGTTCTTC. It codes for CASGIGPHTYNEQFF.

The genes are TRBV4-1 and TRBJ2-7; D is possibly TRBD2 (5 bases). V was pared by 3 bases and J by 5 bases, with 14 bases between. The CDR3 consists of 14 residues. The germline gives CDR1 MGHRA, CDR2 YSYEKL. The CDR3, as DNA: TGCGCCAGCAGCCAGGTCGGGATGCTGGACGAGCAGTACTTC. Translation: CASSQVGMLDEQYF.

For this clonotype: Just one base apart from a much larger clone, this may be a read error. This chain joins TRBV7-6 and TRBJ1-3; a weak D match, TRBD1 (6 bases). CDR3 length: 16 residues. Germline CDR1 SGHVS, CDR2 FNYEAQ. In nucleotides, the CDR3 is TGTGTCAGCAGCTTAGGACAGCTTCGCTCTGGAAACACCATATATTTT. Translating gives CVSSLGQLRSGNTIYF. The whole variable domain, filled in from reference TRBV7-6 and TRBJ1-3, reads GAGVSQSPRYKVTKRGQDVALRCDPISGHVSLYWYRQALGQGPEFLTYFNYEAQQDKSGLPNDRFSAERPEGSISTLTIQRTEQRDSAMYRCVSSLGQLRSGNTIYFGEGSWLTVV.

The table lists this clonotype with a few counts. The V gene is TRBV12-3 or TRBV12-4, the J gene TRBJ1-2; 9 bases line up with TRBD1. The CDR3 consists of 17 residues. Trimming cost V 1 base and J 1 base; bases outside gene matches: 7. The CDR3 DNA sequence: TGTGCCAGCAGTTTAGATACAGGGGGCGCCGGTAACTATGGCTACACCTTC. As protein: CASSLDTGGAGNYGYTF.

The chain has TRBV10-3 and TRBJ2-3; D unresolved. The CDR3 runs 14 residues. With 1 base removed from V and 3 bases from J, the gap between germline ends came to 8 bases. In germline, CDR1 is ENHRY, CDR2 SYGVKD. CDR3 protein: CAISELSATDTQYF. The CDR3 DNA is TGTGCCATCAGTGAGTTATCCGCTACAGATACGCAGTATTTT.

The genes are TRBV24-1 and TRBJ2-6; D is perhaps TRBD2 (6 bases). CDR1 and CDR2 (germline): KGHDR, SFDVKD. The CDR3 has 17 residues. V lost 1 base, J lost 3 bases, and 12 bases lay in between. The CDR3 region has the DNA TGTGCCACCAGTGATTTTAGCCCGGGGGTTGGGGCCAACGTCCTGACTTTC. Its protein is CATSDFSPGVGANVLTF.

In its sample, this clonotype was seen a few times. The genes are TRBV7-6 and TRBJ2-3; tentative D call: TRBD2 (5 bases). CDR1 is SGHVS, CDR2 FNYEAQ, per germline. Between the trimmed V and J ends, which lost 6 bases and 2 bases, there was a span of 21 bases. CDR3 size: 17 residues. The CDR3 spells CASSIFPSSGNTDTQYF. The CDR3, as DNA: TGTGCCAGCAGTATTTTCCCCTCTTCGGGGAACACAGATACGCAGTATTTT.

This clonotype was counted only a few times. The rearrangement links TRBV7-6 to TRBJ2-2; D gene unclear. The CDR3 is 14 amino acids. Germline assignment: CDR1 SGHVS and CDR2 FNYEAQ. V lost 8 bases to trimming and J lost 4 bases, with 14 bases between them. CDR3 sequence (DNA): TGTGCCAGCGTAGGCGGTCCCCCCACCGGGGAGCTGTTTTTT. This gives the protein CASVGGPPTGELFF.

This clonotype was detected a few times. The rearrangement uses TRBV2 and TRBJ2-1; perhaps TRBD1 as D (5 bases). V lost 8 bases and J lost 6, with 17 bases in between. This CDR3 spans 14 amino acids. Per germline, CDR1 SNHLY and CDR2 FYNNEI. The CDR3 protein is CASPRHRGSNEQFF. The CDR3 DNA reads as TGTGCCAGCCCCCGGCATAGGGGATCCAATGAGCAGTTCTTC. Full variable domain (missing parts from reference TRBV2 and TRBJ2-1): EPEVTQTPSHQVTQMGQEVILRCVPISNHLYFYWYRQILGQKVEFLVSFYNNEISEKSEIFDDQFSVERPDGSNFTLKIRSTKLEDSAMYFCASPRHRGSNEQFFGPGTRLTVL.

The chain employs TRBV20-1 and TRBJ2-2; 10 nucleotides agree with TRBD2. Looked up from germline, CDR1 is DFQATT and CDR2 is SNEGSKA (reference sequence). Losses at the gene ends were 3 bases for V and 6 bases for J; bases not matched to a gene: 4. The CDR3 spans 14 residues. The DNA for the CDR3 is TGCAGTGCTAGCAAGCGGGGGGGCTCCGGGGAGCTGTTTTTT. Translation: CSASKRGGSGELFF.

This clonotype was found a few times. This chain joins TRBV15 and TRBJ1-4; D gene uncertain. The length of the CDR3 is 13 residues. Trimming stripped 0 bases from V and 8 bases from J, with 7 bases between. Germline V gene data show CDR1 as LNHNV and CDR2 as YYDKDF (reference sequence). CDR3 sequence reads: CATSRDSGEKLFF. The CDR3 DNA sequence: TGTGCCACCAGCAGAGATTCCGGAGAAAAACTGTTTTTT. The full variable domain, rest sourced from reference TRBV15 and TRBJ1-4, is DAMVIQNPRYQVTQFGKPVTLSCSQTLNHNVMYWYQQKSSQAPKLLFHYYDKDFNNEADTPDNFQSRRPNTSFCFLDIRSPGLGDTAMYLCATSRDSGEKLFFGSGTQLSVL.

This clonotype was counted many times. J is TRBJ1-2 and V is TRBV7-8; D is uncertain. CDR3 length: 12 amino acids. CDR1 and CDR2 from the germline V gene are SGHVS and FQNEAQ. Trimming shortened V by 6 bases and J by 8 bases, and 13 bases separated the two germline ends. The CDR3 is CASRSPGGGYTF. DNA for the CDR3: TGTGCCAGCAGATCCCCGGGTGGGGGCTACACCTTC.

This clonotype was recorded at least ten times. This chain uses TRBV7-8 with TRBJ1-2; D uncertain. The V gene's germline CDR1 is SGHVS and CDR2 FQNEAQ. This CDR3 is built from 16 residues. Trimming shortened V by 5 bases and J by 4 bases, and 20 bases separated the two germline ends. The CDR3 here is CASSPGGDGYPYGYTF. In nucleotides, the CDR3 is TGTGCCAGCAGCCCCGGCGGTGACGGATACCCCTATGGCTACACCTTC.

This sequence joins TRBV7-8 and TRBJ2-1, with a tentative D call TRBD1 (5 bases). The CDR3 contains 12 residues. CDR1 SGHVS and CDR2 FQNEAQ come from the germline V gene. Trimming took off 5 bases at V and 10 bases at J, with 12 bases between the two ends. The DNA for the CDR3 is TGTGCCAGCAGCCAGGGTTTCGGGGAGCAGTTCTTC. Its translation: CASSQGFGEQFF.

This clonotype was seen at least ten times. The chain joins TRBV12-3 or TRBV12-4 to TRBJ1-1, with 10 bases that match TRBD1. The V gene end was trimmed by 6 bases and the J gene end by 0 bases; junction bases not matched to a gene: 10. The CDR3 sequence is 17 residues long. This CDR3 reads CASSPAGQGIMNTEAFF. In DNA, the CDR3 is TGTGCCAGCAGCCCCGCGGGACAGGGGATAATGAACACTGAAGCTTTCTTT.

This rearrangement joins TRBV4-1 to TRBJ1-4; 8 bases line up with TRBD1. CDR3 length equals 17 residues. The V gene end was trimmed by 4 bases and the J gene end by 3 bases; junction bases not matched to a gene: 10. Germline CDR1 reads MGHRA; CDR2 reads YSYEKL. The CDR3 nucleotides read TGCGCCAGCAGCCCCCAGGGGGCGATGACTTCTAATGAAAAACTGTTTTTT. This gives the protein CASSPQGAMTSNEKLFF.

The chain joins TRBV5-4 to TRBJ2-7, with 7 bases lining up with TRBD2. V lost 4 bases and J lost 1; bases outside the gene matches: 5. Germline V CDR1 and CDR2: SGHNT, YYREEE (reference sequence). The CDR3 is 14 amino acids. The CDR3 region has the DNA TGTGCCAGCAGCGACGACGGGGGGTCCTACGAGCAGTACTTC. This codes for CASSDDGGSYEQYF.